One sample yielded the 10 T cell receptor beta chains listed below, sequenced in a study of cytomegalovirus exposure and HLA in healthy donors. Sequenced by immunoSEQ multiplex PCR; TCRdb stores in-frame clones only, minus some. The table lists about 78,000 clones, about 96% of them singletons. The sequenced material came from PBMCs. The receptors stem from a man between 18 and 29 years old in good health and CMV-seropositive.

The DNA for the CDR3 is TGTGCCTGTACCCACCGGGACAGGGGTAACTATGGCTACACCTTC. Amino acid sequence: CACTHRDRGNYGYTF. V and J are TRBV30 and TRBJ1-2; 10 positions match TRBD1. The length of the CDR3 is 15 residues. CDR1 and CDR2 from the germline V gene are GTSNPN and SVGIG (reference sequence). The trim removed 6 bases at V and 1 base at J, leaving 8 bases unmatched.

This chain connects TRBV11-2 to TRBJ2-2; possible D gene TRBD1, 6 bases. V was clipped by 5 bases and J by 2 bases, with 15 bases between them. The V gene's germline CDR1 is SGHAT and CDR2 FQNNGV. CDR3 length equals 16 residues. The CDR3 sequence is CASSATGYDNTGELFF. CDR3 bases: TGTGCCAGCAGCGCCACAGGGTATGATAACACCGGGGAGCTGTTTTTT.

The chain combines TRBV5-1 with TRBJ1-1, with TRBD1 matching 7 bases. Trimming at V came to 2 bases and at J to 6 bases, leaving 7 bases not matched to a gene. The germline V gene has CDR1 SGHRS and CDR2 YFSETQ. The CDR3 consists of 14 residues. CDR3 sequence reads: CASSFEGAVAEAFF. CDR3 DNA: TGCGCCAGCAGCTTTGAGGGGGCAGTAGCTGAAGCTTTCTTT.

CDR3 loop: CASSEASSPIYEQYF. The CDR3 DNA is TGTGCCAGCAGTGAAGCATCCAGTCCGATCTACGAGCAGTACTTC. The gene calls are TRBV6-1 and TRBJ2-7; D not resolved. This CDR3 region has 15 residues. Trimming shortened V by 0 bases and J by 3 bases, and 12 bases separated the two germline ends. CDR1 is MNHNS, CDR2 SASEGT, per germline.

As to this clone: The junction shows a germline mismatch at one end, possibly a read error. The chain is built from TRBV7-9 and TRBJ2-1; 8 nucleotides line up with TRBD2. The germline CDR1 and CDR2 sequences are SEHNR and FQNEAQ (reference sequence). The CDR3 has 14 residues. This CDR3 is CASSLAGGDNEQFF. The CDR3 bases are TGTGCCAGCAGCCTAGCCGGGGGGGACAATGAGCAGTTCTTC.

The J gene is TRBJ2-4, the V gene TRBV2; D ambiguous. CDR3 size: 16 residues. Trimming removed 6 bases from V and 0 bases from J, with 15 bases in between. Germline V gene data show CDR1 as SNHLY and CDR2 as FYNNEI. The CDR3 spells CASRGQVLLAKNIQYF. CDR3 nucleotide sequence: TGTGCCAGCAGGGGTCAGGTGCTACTAGCCAAAAACATTCAGTACTTC.

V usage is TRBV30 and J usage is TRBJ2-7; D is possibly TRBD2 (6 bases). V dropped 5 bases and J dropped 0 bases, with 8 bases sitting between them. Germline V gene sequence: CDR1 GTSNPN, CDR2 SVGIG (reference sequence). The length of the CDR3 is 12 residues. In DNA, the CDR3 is TGTGCCTGGGCTAGCGACTCCTACGAGCAGTACTTC. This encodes CAWASDSYEQYF. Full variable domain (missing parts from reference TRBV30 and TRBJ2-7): SQTIHQWPATLVQPVGSPLSLECTVEGTSNPNLYWYRQAAGRGLQLLFYSVGIGQISSEVPQNLSASRPQDRQFILSSKKLLLSDSGFYLCAWASDSYEQYFGPGTRLTVT.

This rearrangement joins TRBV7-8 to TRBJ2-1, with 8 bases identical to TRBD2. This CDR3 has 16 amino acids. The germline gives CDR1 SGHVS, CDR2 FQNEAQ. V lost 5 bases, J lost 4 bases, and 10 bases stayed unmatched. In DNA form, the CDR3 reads TGTGCCAGCAGCCCCCAGCGGGAGCGGGCATACAATGAGCAGTTCTTC. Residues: CASSPQRERAYNEQFF.

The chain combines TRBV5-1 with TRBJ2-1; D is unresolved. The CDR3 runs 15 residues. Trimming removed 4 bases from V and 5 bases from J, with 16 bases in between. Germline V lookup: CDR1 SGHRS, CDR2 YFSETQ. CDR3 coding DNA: TGCGCCAGCAGCCTACTTGGCGGATCAGACAATGAGCAGTTCTTC. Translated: CASSLLGGSDNEQFF.

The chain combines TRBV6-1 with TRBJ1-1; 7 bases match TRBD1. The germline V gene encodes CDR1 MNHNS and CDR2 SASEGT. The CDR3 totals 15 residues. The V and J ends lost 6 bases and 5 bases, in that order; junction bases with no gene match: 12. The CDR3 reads CASSLGRQGSTEAFF. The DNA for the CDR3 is TGTGCCAGCAGCTTGGGGAGACAGGGATCGACTGAAGCTTTCTTT.